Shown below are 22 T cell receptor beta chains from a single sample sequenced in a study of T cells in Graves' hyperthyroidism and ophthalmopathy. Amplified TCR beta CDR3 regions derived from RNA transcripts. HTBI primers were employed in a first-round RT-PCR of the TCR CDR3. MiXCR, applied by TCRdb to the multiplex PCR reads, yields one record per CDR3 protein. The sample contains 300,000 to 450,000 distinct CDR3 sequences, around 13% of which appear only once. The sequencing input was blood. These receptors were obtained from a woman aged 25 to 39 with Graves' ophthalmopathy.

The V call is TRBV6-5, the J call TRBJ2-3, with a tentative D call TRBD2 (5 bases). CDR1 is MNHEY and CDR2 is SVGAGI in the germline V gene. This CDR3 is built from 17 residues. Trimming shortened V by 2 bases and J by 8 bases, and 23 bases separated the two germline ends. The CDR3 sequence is CASSYPMYGVWDSTQYF. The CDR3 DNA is TGTGCCAGCAGTTACCCTATGTACGGGGTCTGGGATAGTACGCAGTATTTT.

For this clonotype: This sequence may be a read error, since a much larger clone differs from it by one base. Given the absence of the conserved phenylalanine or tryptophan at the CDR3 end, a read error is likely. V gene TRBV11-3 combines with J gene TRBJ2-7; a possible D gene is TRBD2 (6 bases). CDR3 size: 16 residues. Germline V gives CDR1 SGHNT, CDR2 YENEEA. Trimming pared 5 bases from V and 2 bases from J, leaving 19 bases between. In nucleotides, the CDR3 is TGTGCCAGCAGCCCGATCCCCGGGAGATCTGCCTACGAGCAGTACTCC. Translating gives CASSPIPGRSAYEQYS.

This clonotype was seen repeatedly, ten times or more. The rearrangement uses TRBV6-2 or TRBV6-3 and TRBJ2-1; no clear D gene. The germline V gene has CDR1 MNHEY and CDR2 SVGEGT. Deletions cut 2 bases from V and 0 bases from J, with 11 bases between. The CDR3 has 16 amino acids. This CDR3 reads CASSYTHFSSYNEQFF. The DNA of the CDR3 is TGTGCCAGCAGTTACACACACTTTAGCTCCTACAATGAGCAGTTCTTC.

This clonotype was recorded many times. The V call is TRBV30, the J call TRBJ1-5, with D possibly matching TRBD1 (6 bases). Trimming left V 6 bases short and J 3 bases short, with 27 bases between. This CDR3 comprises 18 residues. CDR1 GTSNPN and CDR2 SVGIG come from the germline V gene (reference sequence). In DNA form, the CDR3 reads TGTGCCTGCACCCCGCGACCGACGACCGGGGGGGCCAATCAGCCCCAGCATTTT. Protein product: CACTPRPTTGGANQPQHF.

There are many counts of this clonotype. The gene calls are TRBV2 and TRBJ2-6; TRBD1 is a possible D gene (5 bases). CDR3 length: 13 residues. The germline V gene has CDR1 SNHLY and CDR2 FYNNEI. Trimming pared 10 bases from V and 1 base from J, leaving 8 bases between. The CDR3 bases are TGTGCCAAGAGACAGTCTGGGGCCAACGTCCTGACTTTC. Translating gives CAKRQSGANVLTF.

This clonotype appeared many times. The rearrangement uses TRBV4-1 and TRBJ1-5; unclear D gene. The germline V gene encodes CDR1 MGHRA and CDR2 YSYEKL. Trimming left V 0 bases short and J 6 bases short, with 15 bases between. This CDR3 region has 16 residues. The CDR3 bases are TGCGCCAGCAGCCAAGAAGTCGTGATTGGACCTCAGCCCCAGCATTTT. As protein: CASSQEVVIGPQPQHF.

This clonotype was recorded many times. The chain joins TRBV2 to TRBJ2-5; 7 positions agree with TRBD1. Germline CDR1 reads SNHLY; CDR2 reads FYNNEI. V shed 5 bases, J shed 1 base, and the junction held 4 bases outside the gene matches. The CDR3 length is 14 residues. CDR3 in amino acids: CASSRDSSQETQYF. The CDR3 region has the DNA TGTGCCAGCAGTAGGGACAGTTCCCAAGAGACCCAGTACTTC.

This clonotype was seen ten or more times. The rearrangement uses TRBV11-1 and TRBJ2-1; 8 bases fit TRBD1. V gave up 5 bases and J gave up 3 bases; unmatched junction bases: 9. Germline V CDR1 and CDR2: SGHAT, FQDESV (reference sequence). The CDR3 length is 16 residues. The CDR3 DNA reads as TGTGCCAGCAGCGTGGGGGACAGGAGGGACTACAATGAGCAGTTCTTC. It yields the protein CASSVGDRRDYNEQFF. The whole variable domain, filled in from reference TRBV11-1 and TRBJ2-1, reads EAEVAQSPRYKITEKSQAVAFWCDPISGHATLYWYRQILGQGPELLVQFQDESVVDDSQLPKDRFSAERLKGVDSTLKIQPAELGDSAMYLCASSVGDRRDYNEQFFGPGTRLTVL.

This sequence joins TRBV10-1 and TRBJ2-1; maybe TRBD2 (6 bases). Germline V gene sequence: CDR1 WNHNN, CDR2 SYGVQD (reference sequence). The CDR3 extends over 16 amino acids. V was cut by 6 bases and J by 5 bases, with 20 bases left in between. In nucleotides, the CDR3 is TGCGCCAGCAGCCCACCAGGCCGGGAGTCGAACAATGAGCAGTTCTTC. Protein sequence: CASSPPGRESNNEQFF.

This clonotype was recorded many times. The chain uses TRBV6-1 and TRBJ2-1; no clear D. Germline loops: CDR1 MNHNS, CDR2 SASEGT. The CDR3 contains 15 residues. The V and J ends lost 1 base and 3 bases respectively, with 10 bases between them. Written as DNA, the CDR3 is TGTGCCAGCAGTGAAGTGAGGACCTACTACAATGAGCAGTTCTTC. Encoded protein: CASSEVRTYYNEQFF.

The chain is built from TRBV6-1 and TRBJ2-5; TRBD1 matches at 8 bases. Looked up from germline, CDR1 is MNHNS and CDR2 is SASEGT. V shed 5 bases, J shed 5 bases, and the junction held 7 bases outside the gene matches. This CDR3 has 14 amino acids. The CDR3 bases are TGTGCCAGCAGTTATAGGACAGGGTCGGAGACCCAGTACTTC. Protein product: CASSYRTGSETQYF.

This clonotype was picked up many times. The CDR3 nucleotides read TGTGCCAGCAGGACGGGACTAGGACCTGATACGCAGTATTTT. Protein product: CASRTGLGPDTQYF. The gene calls are TRBV12-3 or TRBV12-4 and TRBJ2-3; the match to TRBD2 covers 8 bases. CDR3 length: 14 residues. The V and J ends lost 6 bases and 6 bases, in that order; junction bases with no gene match: 8.

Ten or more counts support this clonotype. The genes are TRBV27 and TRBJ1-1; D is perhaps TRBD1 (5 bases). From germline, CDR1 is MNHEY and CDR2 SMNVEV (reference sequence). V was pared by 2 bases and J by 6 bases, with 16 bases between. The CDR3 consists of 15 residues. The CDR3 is CASSLASDRKAEAFF. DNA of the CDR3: TGTGCCAGCAGTTTAGCCTCTGACAGAAAGGCTGAAGCTTTCTTT.

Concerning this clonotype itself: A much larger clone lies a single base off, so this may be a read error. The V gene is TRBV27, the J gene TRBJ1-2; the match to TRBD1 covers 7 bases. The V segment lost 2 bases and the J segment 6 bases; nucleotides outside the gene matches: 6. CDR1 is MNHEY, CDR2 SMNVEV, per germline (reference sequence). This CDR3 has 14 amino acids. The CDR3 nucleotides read TGTGCCAGCAGTTTAGGGGAACAGGGGAATGGCTACACCTTC. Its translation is CASSLGEQGNGYTF.

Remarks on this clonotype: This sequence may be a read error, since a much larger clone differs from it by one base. The CDR3 loop is CAIGWWLQGFPGELFF. The DNA of the CDR3 is TGTGCTATTGGTTGGTGGCTACAGGGGTTCCCCGGGGAGCTGTTTTTT. The chain combines TRBV12-5 with TRBJ2-2; TRBD1 agrees at 7 bases. This CDR3 is built from 16 residues. Germline V CDR1 and CDR2: LGHNT, FRNRAP.

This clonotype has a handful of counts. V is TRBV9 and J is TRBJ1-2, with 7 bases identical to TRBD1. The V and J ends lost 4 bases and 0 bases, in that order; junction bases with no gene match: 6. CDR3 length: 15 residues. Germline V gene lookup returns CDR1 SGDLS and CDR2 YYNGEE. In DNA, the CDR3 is TGTGCCAGCAGCATTGGACAGGCGACTAACTATGGCTACACCTTC. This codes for CASSIGQATNYGYTF.

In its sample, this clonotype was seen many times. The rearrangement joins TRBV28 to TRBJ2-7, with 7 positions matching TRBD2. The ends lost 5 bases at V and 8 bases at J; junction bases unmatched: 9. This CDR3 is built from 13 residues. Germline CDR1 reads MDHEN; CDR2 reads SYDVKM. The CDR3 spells CASSQHGGGQQYF. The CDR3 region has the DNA TGTGCCAGCAGTCAACACGGGGGAGGGCAGCAGTACTTC. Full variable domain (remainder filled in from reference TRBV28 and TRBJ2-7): DVKVTQSSRYLVKRTGEKVFLECVQDMDHENMFWYRQDPGLGLRLIYFSYDVKMKEKGDIPEGYSVSREKKERFSLILESASTNQTSMYLCASSQHGGGQQYFGPGTRLTVT.

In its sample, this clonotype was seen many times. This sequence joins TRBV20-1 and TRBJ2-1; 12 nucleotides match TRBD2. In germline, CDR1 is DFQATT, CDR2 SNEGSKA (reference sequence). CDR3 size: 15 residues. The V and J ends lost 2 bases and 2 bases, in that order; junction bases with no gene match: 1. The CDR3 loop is CSARLAGGPYNEQFF. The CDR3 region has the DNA TGCAGTGCTAGACTAGCGGGGGGGCCCTACAATGAGCAGTTCTTC.

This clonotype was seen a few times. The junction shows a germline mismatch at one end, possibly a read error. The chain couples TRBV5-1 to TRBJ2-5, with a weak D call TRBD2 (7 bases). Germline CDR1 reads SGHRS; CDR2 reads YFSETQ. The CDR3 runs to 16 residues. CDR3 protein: CAGSLIGGGSQETQYF. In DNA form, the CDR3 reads TGCGCCGGCAGCTTGATAGGGGGGGGCAGCCAAGAGACCCAGTACTTC.

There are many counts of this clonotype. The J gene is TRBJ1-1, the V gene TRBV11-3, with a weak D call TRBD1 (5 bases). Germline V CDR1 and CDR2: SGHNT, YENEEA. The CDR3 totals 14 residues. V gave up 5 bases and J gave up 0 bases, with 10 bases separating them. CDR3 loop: CASSPGTLNTEAFF. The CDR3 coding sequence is TGTGCCAGCAGCCCCGGGACCCTGAACACTGAAGCTTTCTTT.

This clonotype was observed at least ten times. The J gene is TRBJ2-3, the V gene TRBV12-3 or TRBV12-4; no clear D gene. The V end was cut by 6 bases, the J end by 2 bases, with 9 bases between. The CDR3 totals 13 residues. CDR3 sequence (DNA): TGTGCCAGCAGCTTAACTACCACAGATACGCAGTATTTT. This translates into CASSLTTTDTQYF.

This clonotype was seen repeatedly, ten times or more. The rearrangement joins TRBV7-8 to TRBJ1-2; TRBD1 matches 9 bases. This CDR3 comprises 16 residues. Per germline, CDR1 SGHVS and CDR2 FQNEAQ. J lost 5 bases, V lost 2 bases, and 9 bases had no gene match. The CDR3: CASSLSRTGEVYGYTF. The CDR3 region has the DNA TGTGCCAGCAGCTTATCAAGGACAGGGGAGGTTTATGGCTACACCTTC.